This TCR beta chain was captured by sequencing in a study of shared clonotypes between healthy human individuals (TCRdb year 2020). In terms of the full investigation: The cohort comprised two women and a few men aged 18 to 49 years. The study deeply sequenced blood TCR repertoires of five healthy adults to estimate repertoire size and the extent of clonotype sharing between individuals. Per donor, leukapheresis produced somewhere between about 0.94 and 9 billion PBMCs. To increase sequencing depth and limit assay-specific biases, TCR repertoire library preparation and sequencing were carried out by different laboratories using diverse techniques. For each donor, three plates each were used for CD4 naive and CD4 memory, two plates were used for CD8 naive, and one plate was used for CD8 memory.

Results the study describes overall, beyond this receptor: Only blood was sampled, and tissue TCR repertoires likely differ from those in blood. Because the study included only a small number of donors, the genetic and exposure-history diversity represented was limited. Higher generation probabilities were observed for clonotypes shared by all four sorted-subset donors than for non-shared clonotypes. Based on pairwise subsampling, the degree of clonotype sharing among donors was expected to be affected by sequencing depth. Across four donors, roughly 5.4% of naive CD4, roughly 3.8% of naive CD8, roughly 2.3% of memory CD4, and about 0.44% of memory CD8 clonotypes were shared. Naive subsets generally had larger estimated clonotype richness than memory subsets. Incomplete sequencing was indicated by rarefaction of sorted-subset datasets, despite the large sequencing depth.

For CDR1 and CDR2, the germline V gene (reference sequence) lists MNHEY and SMNVEV. Inclusive of the bounding cysteine and phenylalanine, the CDR3 is 14 residues long. Only the CDR3 portion is preserved as DNA: 42 bases, with reading frame beginning at the first base. The V end loses 1 base and the J end loses 4 bases, and a stretch of 7 bases separates them. Note on this clone: There is no known antigen for this receptor. The sample holds no much larger clone one base away, and base qualities are not on file.

Healthy HIV-negative adults with no recently reported acute infections or vaccinations were included as donors. All donors were Caucasian adults living in Nashville, Tennessee, USA. CD8 memory samples combined magnetically selected CD45RO+ cells with CCR7-negative CD45RA+ effector memory (TemRA) cells. After blood collection by leukapheresis, PBMCs were isolated using Ficoll-Histopaque density gradient centrifugation and then cryopreserved in the vapor phase of liquid nitrogen. Purity and quantity of every magnetically sorted T cell population were checked by analytical flow cytometry. Genomic DNA was isolated from each sorted fraction and quantified by UV absorbance on a Nanodrop 2000c. TCR CDR3 regions were amplified from genomic DNA by multiplex PCR using the deep immunoSEQ assay. Extracted genomic DNA from each cell subset was distributed evenly across all wells of several immunoSEQ 96-well plates, and each plate was treated as a replicate. For sorted subsets, approximately 190 ng genomic DNA, equal to some 28,000 T cell genomes, was loaded into each replicate PCR. The purified libraries were quantified using a Qubit 3.0 fluorometer, sized with a Bioanalyzer 2100, and then quantified again using the KAPA Library Quantification kit. Each immunoSEQ 96-well plate was sequenced on its own single-read 150-cycle Illumina NextSeq 550 flow cell. On the study's bioinformatics: The immunoSEQ output contained only junctional sequences without quality scores, so filtering could not match that applied to full-length reads. Sequences were annotated with PyIR, a Python wrapper for IgBLAST v1.9, using IMGT germline references to assign V/J genes and CDR3. Reads were filtered out if the reads had weak V/J assignments (E-value above 1e-6), no CDR3, stop codons, out-of-frame junctions, or ambiguous translated residues. A V3J clonotype was defined by an identical inferred V gene, J gene, and CDR3 amino acid sequence. The percentage overlap between two repertoires was calculated by dividing the number of shared unique clonotypes by the size of the smaller repertoire. Three approaches were used to assess repertoire richness: RTK rarefaction, the Chao1 estimator, and Recon v2.1 estimates of unobserved clonotypes. OLGA was used to compute generation probabilities for all TCRbeta clonotypes that the gDNA method yielded from a handful of donors. The clones in this table, taken by TCRdb from immuneACCESS, are in-frame only. Not every clone is retained; where verified, under half of the shortfall comes from an unresolved V gene, and the cause of the rest is unknown. V and J calls plus clone size are reproduced from that table; the DNA served to infer D and trimming. Recorded for this sample are over 95,000 clones; over 65% of them occurred a single time. The biggest ten clones account for under 25% of the sample.

Sequencing was done on a sample of memory CD8+ T cells sorted from blood. The cell subset or site label, as the study defines it: CD45RO+ cells pooled with CCR7-negative TemRA cells. The V gene is TRBV27 and the J gene is TRBJ2-2; no confident D gene assignment can be made. The clonotype originates from a woman in her 30s in good health. The DNA reads as follows: TGTGCCAGCAGTTTATGGTTGGCCACCGGGGAGCTGTTTTTT. Translated, this gives CASSLWLATGELFF.